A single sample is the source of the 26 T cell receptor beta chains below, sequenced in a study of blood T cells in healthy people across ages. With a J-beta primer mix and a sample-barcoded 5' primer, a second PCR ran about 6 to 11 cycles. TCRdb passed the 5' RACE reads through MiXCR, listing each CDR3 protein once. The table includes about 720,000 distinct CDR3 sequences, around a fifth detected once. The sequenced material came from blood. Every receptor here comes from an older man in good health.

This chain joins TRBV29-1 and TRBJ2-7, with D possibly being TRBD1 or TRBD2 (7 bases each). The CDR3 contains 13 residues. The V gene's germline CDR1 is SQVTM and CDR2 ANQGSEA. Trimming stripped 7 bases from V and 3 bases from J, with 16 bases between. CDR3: CSARQGGGYEQYF. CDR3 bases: TGCAGCGCCAGACAGGGAGGGGGCTACGAGCAGTACTTC.

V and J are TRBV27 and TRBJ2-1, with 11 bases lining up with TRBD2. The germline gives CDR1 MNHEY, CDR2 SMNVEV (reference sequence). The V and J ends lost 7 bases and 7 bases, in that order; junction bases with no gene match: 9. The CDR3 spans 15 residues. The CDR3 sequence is CASINLAGGKNEQFF. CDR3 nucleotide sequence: TGTGCCAGCATTAACTTAGCGGGAGGGAAAAATGAGCAGTTCTTC.

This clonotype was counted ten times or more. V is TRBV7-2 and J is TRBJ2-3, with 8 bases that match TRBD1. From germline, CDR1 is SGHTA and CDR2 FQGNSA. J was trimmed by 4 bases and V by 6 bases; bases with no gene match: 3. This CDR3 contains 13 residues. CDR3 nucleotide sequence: TGTGCCAGCAGAAAGACAGGGGCAGATACGCAGTATTTT. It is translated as CASRKTGADTQYF.

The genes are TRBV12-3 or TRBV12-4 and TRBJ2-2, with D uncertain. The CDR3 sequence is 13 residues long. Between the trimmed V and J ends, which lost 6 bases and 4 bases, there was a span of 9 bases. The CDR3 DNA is TGTGCCAGCAGAAGCGAGAGCACCGGGGAGCTGTTTTTT. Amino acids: CASRSESTGELFF.

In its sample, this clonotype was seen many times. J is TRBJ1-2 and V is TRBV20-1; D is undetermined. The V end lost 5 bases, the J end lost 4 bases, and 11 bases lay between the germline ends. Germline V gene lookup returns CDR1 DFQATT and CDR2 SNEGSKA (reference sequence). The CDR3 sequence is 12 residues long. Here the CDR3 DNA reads TGCAGTGCTCCGGAGGGTAGCTATGGCTACACCTTC. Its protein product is CSAPEGSYGYTF.

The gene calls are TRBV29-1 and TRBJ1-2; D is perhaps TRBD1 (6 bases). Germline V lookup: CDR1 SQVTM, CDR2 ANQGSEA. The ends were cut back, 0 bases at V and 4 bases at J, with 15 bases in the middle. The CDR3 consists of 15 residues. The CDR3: CSVEDPGGPGYGYTF. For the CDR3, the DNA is TGCAGCGTTGAAGATCCTGGGGGCCCGGGCTATGGCTACACCTTC.

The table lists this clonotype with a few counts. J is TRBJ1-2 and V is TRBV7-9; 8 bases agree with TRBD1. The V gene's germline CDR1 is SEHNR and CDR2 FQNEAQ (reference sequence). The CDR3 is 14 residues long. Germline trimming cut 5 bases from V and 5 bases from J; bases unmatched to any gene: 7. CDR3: CASSPSDRAYGYTF. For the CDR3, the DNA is TGTGCCAGCAGCCCCTCGGACAGGGCTTATGGCTACACCTTC.

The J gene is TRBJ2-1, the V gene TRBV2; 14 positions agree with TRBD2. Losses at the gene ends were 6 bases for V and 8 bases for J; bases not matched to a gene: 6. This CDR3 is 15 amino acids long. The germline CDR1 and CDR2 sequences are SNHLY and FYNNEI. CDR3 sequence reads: CASRGTSGSHDEQFF. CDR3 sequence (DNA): TGTGCCAGCAGGGGGACTAGCGGGAGTCATGATGAGCAGTTCTTC.

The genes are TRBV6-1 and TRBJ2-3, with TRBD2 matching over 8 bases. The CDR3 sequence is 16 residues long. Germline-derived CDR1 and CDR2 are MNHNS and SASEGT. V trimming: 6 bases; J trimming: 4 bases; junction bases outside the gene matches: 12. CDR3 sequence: CASRPGLLGGADTQYF. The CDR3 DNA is TGTGCCAGCAGGCCGGGACTCCTCGGGGGGGCAGATACGCAGTATTTT.

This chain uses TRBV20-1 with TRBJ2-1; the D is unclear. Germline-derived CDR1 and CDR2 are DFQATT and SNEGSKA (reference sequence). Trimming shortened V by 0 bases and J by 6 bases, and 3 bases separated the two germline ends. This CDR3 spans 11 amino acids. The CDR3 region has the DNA TGCAGTGCTAGAGATTTCAATGAGCAGTTCTTC. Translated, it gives CSARDFNEQFF.

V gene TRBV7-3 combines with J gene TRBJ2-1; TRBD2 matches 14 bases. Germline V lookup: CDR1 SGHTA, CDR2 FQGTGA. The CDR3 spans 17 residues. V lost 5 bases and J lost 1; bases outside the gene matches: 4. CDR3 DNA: TGTGCCAGCAGCGCAAGACTAGCGGGAGGGTCCTACAATGAGCAGTTCTTC. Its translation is CASSARLAGGSYNEQFF.

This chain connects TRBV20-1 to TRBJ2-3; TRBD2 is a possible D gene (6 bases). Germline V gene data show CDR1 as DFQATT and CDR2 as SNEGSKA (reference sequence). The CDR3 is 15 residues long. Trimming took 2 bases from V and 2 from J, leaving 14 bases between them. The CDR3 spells CSARISGRITDTQYF. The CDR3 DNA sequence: TGCAGTGCTAGAATTAGTGGGAGGATCACAGATACGCAGTATTTT.

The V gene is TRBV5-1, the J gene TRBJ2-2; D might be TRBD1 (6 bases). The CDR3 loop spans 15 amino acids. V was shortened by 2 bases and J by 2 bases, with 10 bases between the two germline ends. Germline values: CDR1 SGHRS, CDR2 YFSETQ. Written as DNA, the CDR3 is TGCGCCAGCAGCTTCGACAGGCGAAACACCGGGGAGCTGTTTTTT. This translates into CASSFDRRNTGELFF.

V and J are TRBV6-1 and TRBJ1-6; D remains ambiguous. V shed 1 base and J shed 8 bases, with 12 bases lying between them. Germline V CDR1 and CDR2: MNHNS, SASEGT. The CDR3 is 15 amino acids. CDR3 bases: TGTGCCAGCAGTGAAGTAAGCGGCAGCCATTCACCCCTCCACTTT. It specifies CASSEVSGSHSPLHF.

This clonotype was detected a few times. The CDR3: CASTPFVTGNYGYTF. CDR3 DNA: TGCGCCAGCACCCCATTCGTGACAGGAAACTATGGCTACACCTTC. The rearrangement links TRBV5-1 to TRBJ1-2; D possibly corresponds to TRBD1 (6 bases). Germline V gene sequence: CDR1 SGHRS, CDR2 YFSETQ. This CDR3 is 15 amino acids long. V lost 6 bases and J 2 bases, leaving 17 bases between the germline ends.

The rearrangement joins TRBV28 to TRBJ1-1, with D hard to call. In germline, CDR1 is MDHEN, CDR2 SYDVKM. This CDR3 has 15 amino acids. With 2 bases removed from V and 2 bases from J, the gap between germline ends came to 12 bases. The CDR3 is CASSLNLQPNTEAFF. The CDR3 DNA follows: TGTGCCAGCAGTTTAAATCTCCAGCCTAACACTGAAGCTTTCTTT.

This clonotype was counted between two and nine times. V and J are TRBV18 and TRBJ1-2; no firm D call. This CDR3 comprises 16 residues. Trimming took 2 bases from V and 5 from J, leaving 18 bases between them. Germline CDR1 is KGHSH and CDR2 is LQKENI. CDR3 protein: CASSPNSANSGYGYTF. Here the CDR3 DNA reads TGTGCCAGCTCACCAAACTCAGCGAACTCTGGGTATGGCTACACCTTC.

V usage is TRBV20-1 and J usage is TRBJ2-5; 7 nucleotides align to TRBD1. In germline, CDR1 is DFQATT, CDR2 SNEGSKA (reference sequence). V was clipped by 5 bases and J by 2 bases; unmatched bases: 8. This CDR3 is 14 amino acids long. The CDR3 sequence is CSAPKPGQQETQYF. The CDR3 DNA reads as TGCAGTGCTCCGAAGCCGGGACAGCAAGAGACCCAGTACTTC.

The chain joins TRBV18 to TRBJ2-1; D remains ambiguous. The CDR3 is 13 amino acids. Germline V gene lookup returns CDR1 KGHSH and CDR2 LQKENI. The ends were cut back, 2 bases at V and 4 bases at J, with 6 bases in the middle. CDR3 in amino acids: CASSPWGYNEQFF. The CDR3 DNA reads TGTGCCAGCTCACCATGGGGTTACAATGAGCAGTTCTTC. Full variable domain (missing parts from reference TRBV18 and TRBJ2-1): NAGVMQNPRHLVRRRGQEARLRCSPMKGHSHVYWYRQLPEEGLKFMVYLQKENIIDESGMPKERFSAEFPKEGPSILRIQQVVRGDSAAYFCASSPWGYNEQFFGPGTRLTVL.

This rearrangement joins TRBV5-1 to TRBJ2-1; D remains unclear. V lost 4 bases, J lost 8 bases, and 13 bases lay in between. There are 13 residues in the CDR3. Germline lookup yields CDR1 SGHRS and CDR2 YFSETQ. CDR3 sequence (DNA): TGCGCCAGCAGCCCGTCCACGTTTTATGAGCAGTTCTTC. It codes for CASSPSTFYEQFF.

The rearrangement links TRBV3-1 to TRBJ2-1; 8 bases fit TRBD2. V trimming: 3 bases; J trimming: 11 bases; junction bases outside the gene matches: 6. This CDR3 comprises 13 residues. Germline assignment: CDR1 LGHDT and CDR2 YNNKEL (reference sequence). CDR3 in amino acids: CASSQVTSAQQFF. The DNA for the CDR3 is TGTGCCAGCAGCCAGGTGACTAGCGCGCAGCAGTTCTTC.

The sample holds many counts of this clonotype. As DNA, the CDR3 is TGTGCCACTGAGACCAGGGCGGCCAACTATGGCTACACCTTC. Translation: CATETRAANYGYTF. The chain recombines TRBV6-2 or TRBV6-3 with TRBJ1-2, with D possibly being TRBD1 (5 bases). Germline V gives CDR1 MNHEY, CDR2 SVGEGT. V lost 10 bases and J 2 bases, leaving 17 bases between the germline ends. CDR3 length: 14 residues.

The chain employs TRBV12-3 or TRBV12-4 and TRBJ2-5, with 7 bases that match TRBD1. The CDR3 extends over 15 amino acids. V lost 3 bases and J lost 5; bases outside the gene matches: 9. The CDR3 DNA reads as TGTGCCAGCAGTTTTGGACAGGATTGGGTGGAGACCCAGTACTTC. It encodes CASSFGQDWVETQYF.

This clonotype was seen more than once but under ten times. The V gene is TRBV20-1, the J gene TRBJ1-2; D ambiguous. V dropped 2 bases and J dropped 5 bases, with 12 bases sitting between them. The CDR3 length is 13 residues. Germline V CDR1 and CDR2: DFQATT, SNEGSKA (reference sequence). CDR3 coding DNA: TGCAGTGCTAGAAGCGAGGGCCTTTATGGCTACACCTTC. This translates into CSARSEGLYGYTF.

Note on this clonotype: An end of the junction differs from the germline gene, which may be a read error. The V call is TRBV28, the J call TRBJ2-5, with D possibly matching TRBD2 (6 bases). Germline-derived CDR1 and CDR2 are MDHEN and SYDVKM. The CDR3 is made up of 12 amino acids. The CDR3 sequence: CASSLGSGPKNF. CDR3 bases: TGTGCCAGCAGTTTGGGTAGCGGCCCTAAAAACTTC.

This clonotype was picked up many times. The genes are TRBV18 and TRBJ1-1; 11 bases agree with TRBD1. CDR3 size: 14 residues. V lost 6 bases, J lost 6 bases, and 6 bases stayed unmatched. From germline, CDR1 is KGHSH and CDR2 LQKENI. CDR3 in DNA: TGTGCCAGCTCCGCGGGACAGGGGGTTTCTGAAGCTTTCTTT. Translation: CASSAGQGVSEAFF.